Below are 13 T cell receptor beta chains sequenced from a single sample in a study of T cell changes during pregnancy in multiple sclerosis. The assay was immunoSEQ multiplex PCR, and TCRdb's table has in-frame clones only and misses some. Of about 61,000 clones listed, about 88% are singletons. Specimen: peripheral blood, collected in the first trimester of pregnancy. These receptors all stem from a female donor in good health, enrolled as a control in a pregnancy study.

J is TRBJ1-2 and V is TRBV25-1; 9 bases map to TRBD1. In germline, CDR1 is MGHDK, CDR2 SYGVNS. The junction had 7 bases not matched to a gene; V was cut back by 3 bases and J by 5 bases. The CDR3 has 15 residues. For the CDR3, the DNA is TGTGCCAGCAGTGATCCCGGACAGGGGAAGTATGGCTACACCTTC. It is translated as CASSDPGQGKYGYTF.

The chain couples TRBV5-1 to TRBJ1-4; D possibly corresponds to TRBD1 (5 bases). The germline CDR1 and CDR2 sequences are SGHRS and YFSETQ. With 5 bases removed from V and 8 bases from J, the gap between germline ends came to 10 bases. CDR3 length equals 12 residues. The CDR3 DNA reads TGCGCCAGCAGAGCGGGGGACGAAAAACTGTTTTTT. It encodes CASRAGDEKLFF.

V and J are TRBV7-8 and TRBJ1-1, with a tentative D call TRBD1 (6 bases). The CDR3 extends over 16 amino acids. The germline CDR1 and CDR2 sequences are SGHVS and FQNEAQ. With 5 bases removed from V and 7 bases from J, the gap between germline ends came to 23 bases. CDR3 nucleotide sequence: TGTGCCAGCAGCCTTGCCCCGAACAGGGCTACGTATGAAGCTTTCTTT. Translating gives CASSLAPNRATYEAFF.

The J gene is TRBJ1-2, the V gene TRBV7-8, with 9 bases that match TRBD1. The CDR3 extends over 14 amino acids. The V gene end was trimmed by 5 bases and the J gene end by 3 bases; junction bases not matched to a gene: 4. Per the germline V gene, CDR1 is SGHVS and CDR2 is FQNEAQ. The CDR3 loop is CASSAGTGHYGYTF. In DNA form, the CDR3 reads TGTGCCAGCAGCGCCGGGACAGGGCACTATGGCTACACCTTC.

The chain joins TRBV29-1 to TRBJ2-1, with 13 bases fitting TRBD2. The CDR3 length is 12 residues. Trimming removed 4 bases from V and 16 bases from J; junction bases left unmatched: 7. CDR1 is SQVTM, CDR2 ANQGSEA, per germline. This CDR3 reads CSVAGTSGTTFF. CDR3 coding DNA: TGCAGCGTTGCCGGGACTAGCGGGACCACTTTCTTC.

The rearrangement joins TRBV5-1 to TRBJ1-6; 8 bases map to TRBD1. The CDR3 has 17 amino acids. Germline CDR1 and CDR2: SGHRS and YFSETQ. With V trimmed by 5 bases and J by 8 bases, 15 bases remained unmatched. The CDR3 DNA sequence: TGCGCCAGCAGGTCTTTTACAGGGGGGGGCGCCGATTCACCCCTCCACTTT. As protein: CASRSFTGGGADSPLHF. The full variable domain, rest sourced from reference TRBV5-1 and TRBJ1-6, is KAGVTQTPRYLIKTRGQQVTLSCSPISGHRSVSWYQQTPGQGLQFLFEYFSETQRNKGNFPGRFSGRQFSNSRSEMNVSTLELGDSALYLCASRSFTGGGADSPLHFGNGTRLTVT.

The CDR3 DNA sequence: TGTGCCAGCAGCTCACCGGGGAGGGGAAACTATGGCTACACCTTC. This translates into CASSSPGRGNYGYTF. This rearrangement joins TRBV9 to TRBJ1-2; weak D call: TRBD1 (5 bases). V gave up 4 bases and J gave up 2 bases, with 15 bases separating them. CDR1 and CDR2 from the germline V gene are SGDLS and YYNGEE. CDR3 length equals 15 residues.

Only one count was recorded for this clone. The CDR3 bases are TGTGCCAGCATCCCTAGCGTATCCTACGAGCAGTACTTC. It encodes CASIPSVSYEQYF. The V gene is TRBV28, the J gene TRBJ2-7; the D gene is possibly TRBD2 (6 bases). Germline loops: CDR1 MDHEN, CDR2 SYDVKM. The CDR3 has 13 amino acids. V was pared by 7 bases and J by 1 base, with 11 bases between.

This sequence joins TRBV5-1 and TRBJ2-7; 7 positions match TRBD2. Germline CDR1 and CDR2: SGHRS and YFSETQ. The V and J ends lost 4 bases and 2 bases, in that order; junction bases with no gene match: 6. The CDR3 loop spans 14 amino acids. CDR3 bases: TGCGCCAGCAGCCAGGCTAGCGGCGCCTACGAGCAGTACTTC. It is translated as CASSQASGAYEQYF.

The V gene is TRBV28, the J gene TRBJ1-2, with unresolved D. The CDR3 runs to 15 residues. V shed 3 bases and J shed 6 bases, with 17 bases lying between them. Germline values: CDR1 MDHEN, CDR2 SYDVKM. The CDR3: CASSFPLGEGNGYTF. As DNA, the CDR3 is TGTGCCAGCAGTTTCCCTCTGGGAGAGGGAAATGGCTACACCTTC.

The genes are TRBV6-5 and TRBJ2-7; 9 nucleotides align to TRBD2. CDR3 length equals 14 residues. In germline, CDR1 is MNHEY, CDR2 SVGAGI. Trimming cost V 5 bases and J 0 bases; bases outside gene matches: 2. Here the CDR3 reads CASSQRGVSYEQYF. The CDR3 region has the DNA TGTGCCAGCAGTCAGCGGGGGGTCTCCTACGAGCAGTACTTC.

The chain is built from TRBV6-5 and TRBJ2-7, with 12 positions matching TRBD1. CDR1 and CDR2 (germline): MNHEY, SVGAGI. The CDR3 loop spans 15 amino acids. Unmatched junction bases numbered 10, after V lost 6 bases and J lost 7 bases. The CDR3 protein is CASSSGTGGLVEQYF. The CDR3 DNA reads TGTGCCAGCAGCTCGGGGACAGGGGGCTTAGTAGAGCAGTACTTC.

CDR3 protein: CASNPTQAGGEAFF. In DNA, the CDR3 is TGTGCCAGCAACCCGACCCAGGCCGGGGGGGAAGCTTTCTTT. V is TRBV11-2 and J is TRBJ1-1, with D tentatively TRBD1 (5 bases). Germline V lookup: CDR1 SGHAT, CDR2 FQNNGV. Trimming left V 7 bases short and J 8 bases short, with 20 bases between. The CDR3 covers 14 residues.